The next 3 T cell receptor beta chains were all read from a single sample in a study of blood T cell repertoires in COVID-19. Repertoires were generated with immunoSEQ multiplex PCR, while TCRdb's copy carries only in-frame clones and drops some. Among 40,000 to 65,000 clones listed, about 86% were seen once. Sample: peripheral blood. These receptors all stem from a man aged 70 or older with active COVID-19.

For the CDR3, the DNA is TGTGCCAGCAGCTTTACGGCTAGCGGGGAGGGGGATACGCAGTATTTT. Its translation is CASSFTASGEGDTQYF. V gene TRBV7-9 combines with J gene TRBJ2-3; 9 nucleotides line up with TRBD2. CDR3 size: 16 residues. V was pared by 3 bases and J by 6 bases, with 10 bases of the junction left unmatched. CDR1 SEHNR and CDR2 FQNEAQ come from the germline V gene (reference sequence).

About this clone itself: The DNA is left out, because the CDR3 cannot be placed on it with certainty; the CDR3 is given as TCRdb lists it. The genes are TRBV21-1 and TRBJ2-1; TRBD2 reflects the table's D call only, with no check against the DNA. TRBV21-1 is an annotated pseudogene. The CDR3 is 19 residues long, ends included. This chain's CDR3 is CASSKNSGRRARQYGCPFF.

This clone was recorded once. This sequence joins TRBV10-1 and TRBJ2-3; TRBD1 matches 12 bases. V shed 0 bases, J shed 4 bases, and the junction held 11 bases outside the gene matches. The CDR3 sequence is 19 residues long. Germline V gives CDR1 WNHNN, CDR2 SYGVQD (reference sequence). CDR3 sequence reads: CASSESGTGGARPPDTQYF. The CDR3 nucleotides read TGCGCCAGCAGTGAGTCTGGGACAGGGGGCGCGCGGCCACCAGATACGCAGTATTTT.